This T cell receptor (beta chain) comes out of a study of beta chain features in type 1 diabetes. Notes on the study in general: The study found fewer insertions and more deletions at VDJ junctions in type 1 diabetes patients. When Type 1 diabetes patients were examined, their TCRB CDR3s proved moderately but significantly shorter in all four CD4+ subsets.

Germline CDR1 and CDR2: KGHSH and LQKENI. The length of the CDR3 is 15 residues. Deletions cut 3 bases from V and 1 base from J, with 10 bases between. Every isolated RNA sample was fully reverse transcribed, so sequencing captured expressed TCRB transcripts. Some 3.6 million reads were obtained on average from naive, central memory and regulatory T cell samples. The repertoire was sequenced with immunoSEQ multiplex PCR; TCRdb's copy has only in-frame clones and lacks some. Among 600,000 to 750,000 clones listed, about an eighth were seen once. As regards this clone: Antigen specificity is unknown.

The sequence came from a man younger than 40 with type 1 diabetes. The rearrangement uses TRBV18 and TRBJ1-5; maybe TRBD1 (6 bases). The source material was naive CD4+ T cells from blood. In DNA form, the CDR3 reads TGTGCCAGCTCACCCGCGGGGGCGAGCAATCAGCCCCAGCATTTT. Protein sequence: CASSPAGASNQPQHF.